This is a list of T cell receptor beta chains from one sample in a study of sequential checkpoint blockade in melanoma. Only in-frame clones appear in the TCRdb table, and some are missing; sequencing was by immunoSEQ multiplex PCR. The sample carries approximately 20,000 clones, approximately 73% recorded once. The sequenced sample was CD8+ T cells sorted from blood (inferred from file names), obtained from a patient given nivolumab and ipilimumab in sequence. These receptors were taken from a human donor with melanoma. Each CDR3 is given with its conserved first and last residue. D genes are given only for firm matches. Size values are once, few and many counts, or a class for expanded clones, and some rows have none.

D gene	V gene	clone size	J gene	CDR3 DNA	CDR3 protein
TRBD1	TRBV10-3	once	TRBJ1-2	TGTGCCATCAGTGCCCCCGACAGGGGGGCCTATGGCTACACCTTC	CAISAPDRGAYGYTF
TRBD1	TRBV5-6	.	TRBJ2-7	TGTGCCAGCAGCCCCGCCTGGGACAGGGACCACGAGCAGTACTTC	CASSPAWDRDHEQYF
TRBD2	TRBV4-3	few	TRBJ2-1	TGCGCCAGCAGCCAAGGGAGCGACGGGAGGGATTTCTCCTACAATGAGCAGTTCTTC	CASSQGSDGRDFSYNEQFF
.	TRBV4-1	medium-sized	TRBJ2-7	TGCGCCAGCAGCCCATCACTGACAGGATCCTACGAGCAGTACTTC	CASSPSLTGSYEQYF
.	TRBV7-3	.	TRBJ2-2	TGTGCCAGCAGCTCGTGGGGAGACGGGACCGGGGAGCTGTTTTTT	CASSSWGDGTGELFF
TRBD2	TRBV7-6	.	TRBJ2-4	TGTGCCAGCAGCTTAAGCGGGGACATTCAGTACTTC	CASSLSGDIQYF
.	TRBV29-1	.	TRBJ2-7	TGCAGCGTTGAGAAGCTAGTGGCGGGTACGGGCTCCTACGAGCAGTACTTC	CSVEKLVAGTGSYEQYF
TRBD2	TRBV11-2	.	TRBJ2-3	TGTGCCAGCAGCTTAGAACTTGGGCGGGGGAAGCGAGATACGCAGTATTTT	CASSLELGRGKRDTQYF
TRBD2	TRBV6-5	.	TRBJ2-7	TGTGCCAGCAGCAATCCGGGACTAGCCTACGAGCAGTACTTC	CASSNPGLAYEQYF
.	TRBV27	.	TRBJ2-7	TGTGCCAGCAGTTCAGGGATTCGGTACGAGCAGTACTTC	CASSSGIRYEQYF
.	TRBV4-1	.	TRBJ2-7	TGCGCCAGCAGCCAAGGTGACACAGGGCCGACCTACGAGCAGTACTTC	CASSQGDTGPTYEQYF
TRBD1	TRBV7-9	.	TRBJ1-2	TGTGCCAGCAGCTTAGGGGAGAACAGGGGGCGCCGCTATGGCTACACCTTC	CASSLGENRGRRYGYTF
.	TRBV7-9	.	TRBJ2-1	TGTGCCAGCAGCATAAGGATGGGAGTACCGAATGAGCAGTTCTTC	CASSIRMGVPNEQFF
TRBD2	TRBV28	few	TRBJ2-3	TGTGCCAGCAGACGGACTAGCGGGAGAGGAGATACGCAGTATTTT	CASRRTSGRGDTQYF
.	TRBV11-2	.	TRBJ1-2	TGTGCCAGCAGCTTAGATCGGGGGGCTAACTATGGCTACACCTTC	CASSLDRGANYGYTF
.	TRBV6-6	.	TRBJ2-7	TGTGCCAGCAGTAAATTCGCTGTCGGGGCCTACGAGCAGTACTTC	CASSKFAVGAYEQYF
TRBD1	TRBV9	.	TRBJ2-7	TGTGCCAGCAGCGTAGCGGGACAGGGGATCTACGAGCAGTACTTC	CASSVAGQGIYEQYF
TRBD1	TRBV9	medium-sized	TRBJ2-2	TGTGCCAGCAGCGGACGACAGGGTAACACCGGGGAGCTGTTTTTT	CASSGRQGNTGELFF
TRBD1	TRBV6-5	.	TRBJ1-1	TGTGCCAGCAGTCAACAGGGGTTGAACACTGAAGCTTTCTTT	CASSQQGLNTEAFF
.	TRBV7-9	.	TRBJ1-1	TGTGCCAGCAGCTTAGTTGATAAAGGGGCTGAAGCTTTCTTT	CASSLVDKGAEAFF
.	TRBV7-9	.	TRBJ1-3	TGTGCCAGCAGCGAAGGGGGGGCAAACACCATATATTTT	CASSEGGANTIYF
TRBD2	TRBV27	.	TRBJ2-3	TGTGCCAGCAGTTTATCGGGGGGGTTATTCGGTCCAACGCAGTATTTT	CASSLSGGLFGPTQYF
.	TRBV11-2	.	TRBJ2-7	TGTGCCAGCAGCCCCTCCGGAAACAGGAACGAGCAGTACTTC	CASSPSGNRNEQYF
.	TRBV5-8	once	TRBJ2-5	TGTGCCAGCAGCTTGGGCCACCTACGTGAGACCCAGTACTTC	CASSLGHLRETQYF
TRBD1	TRBV28	once	TRBJ1-4	TGTGCCAGCGGCAATGACAGGGGGCCGGCTAATGAAAAACTGTTTTTT	CASGNDRGPANEKLFF
.	TRBV19	.	TRBJ2-5	TGTGCCAGTAGTATAACTGGGTGGGAGCAAGAGACCCAGTACTTC	CASSITGWEQETQYF
.	TRBV19	.	TRBJ2-7	TGTGCCAGTAGTATGTATATCTCCTACGAGCAGTACTTC	CASSMYISYEQYF
TRBD1	TRBV30	.	TRBJ2-7	TGTGCCTGGGAGACAGGGGGGTCCGGCGAGCAGTACTTC	CAWETGGSGEQYF
.	TRBV11-2	.	TRBJ1-2	TGTGCCAGCAGCTTAAAGCGCGTGTGGTTC	CASSLKRVWF
TRBD2	TRBV27	.	TRBJ2-5	TGTGCCAGCAGCAAAGGGAGGACTAGCGGCTTCCAAGAGACCCAGTACTTC	CASSKGRTSGFQETQYF
TRBD2	TRBV29-1	.	TRBJ2-7	TGCAGCGTACGGCAGCGGGGCATCTCCTACGAGCAGTACTTC	CSVRQRGISYEQYF
TRBD1	TRBV6-1	.	TRBJ1-6	TGTGCCAGCAGTTCGGACAGGGGAAATTCACCCCTCCACTTT	CASSSDRGNSPLHF
.	TRBV29-1	.	TRBJ1-2	TGCAGCGTTGAAGATCAGGGTTTCAACTATGGCTACACCTTC	CSVEDQGFNYGYTF
.	TRBV4-1	once	TRBJ1-2	TGCGCCAGCAGCCAAGATCTAGGATACTATGGCTACACCTTC	CASSQDLGYYGYTF
.	TRBV9	.	TRBJ2-3	TGTGCCAGCAGCGTAGAGGAGGGCGGCACAGATACGCAGTATTTT	CASSVEEGGTDTQYF
.	TRBV28	once	TRBJ1-4	TGTGCCAGCAGCCTCGAGGACAGCCGTAATGAAAAACTGTTTTTT	CASSLEDSRNEKLFF
.	TRBV13	.	TRBJ2-3	TGTGCCAGCAGCTTCCCTACGGGGTCAGATACGCAGTATTTT	CASSFPTGSDTQYF